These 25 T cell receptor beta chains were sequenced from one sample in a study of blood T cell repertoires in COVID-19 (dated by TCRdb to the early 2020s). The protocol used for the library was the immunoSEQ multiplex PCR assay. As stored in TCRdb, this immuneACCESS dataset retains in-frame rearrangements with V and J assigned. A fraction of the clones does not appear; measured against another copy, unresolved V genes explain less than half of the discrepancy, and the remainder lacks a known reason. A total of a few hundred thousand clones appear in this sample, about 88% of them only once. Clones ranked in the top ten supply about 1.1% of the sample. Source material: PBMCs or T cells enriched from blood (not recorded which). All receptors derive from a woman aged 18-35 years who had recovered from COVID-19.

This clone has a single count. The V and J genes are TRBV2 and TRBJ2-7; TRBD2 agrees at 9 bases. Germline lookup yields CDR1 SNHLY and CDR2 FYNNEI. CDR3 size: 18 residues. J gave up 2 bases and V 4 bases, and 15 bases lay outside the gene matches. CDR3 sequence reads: CASSARASGETYAYEQYF. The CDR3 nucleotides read TGTGCCAGCAGTGCGAGGGCTAGCGGGGAAACCTACGCCTACGAGCAGTACTTC.

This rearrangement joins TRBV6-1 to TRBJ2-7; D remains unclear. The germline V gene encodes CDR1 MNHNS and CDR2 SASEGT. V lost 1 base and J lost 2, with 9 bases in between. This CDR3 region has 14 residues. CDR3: CASSEDVFAYEQYF. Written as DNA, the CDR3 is TGTGCCAGCAGTGAAGATGTTTTCGCCTACGAGCAGTACTTC.

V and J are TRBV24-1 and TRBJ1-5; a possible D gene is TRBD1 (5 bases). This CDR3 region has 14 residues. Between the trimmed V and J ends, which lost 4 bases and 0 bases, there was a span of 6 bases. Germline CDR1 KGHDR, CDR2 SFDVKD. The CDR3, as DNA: TGTGCCACCAGTGAGGGGGGTAGCAATCAGCCCCAGCATTTT. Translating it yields CATSEGGSNQPQHF.

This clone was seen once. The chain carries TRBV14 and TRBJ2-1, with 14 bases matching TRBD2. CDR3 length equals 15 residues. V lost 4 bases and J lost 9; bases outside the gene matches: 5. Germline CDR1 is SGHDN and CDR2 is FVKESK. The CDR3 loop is CASSRLAGGPREQFF. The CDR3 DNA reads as TGTGCCAGCAGCCGACTAGCGGGGGGGCCCCGTGAGCAGTTCTTC.

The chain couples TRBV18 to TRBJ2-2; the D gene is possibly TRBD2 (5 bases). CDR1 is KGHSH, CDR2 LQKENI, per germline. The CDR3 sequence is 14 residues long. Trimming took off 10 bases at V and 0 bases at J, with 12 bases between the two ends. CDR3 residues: CATATGSNTGELFF. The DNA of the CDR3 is TGTGCCACCGCAACGGGGTCGAACACCGGGGAGCTGTTTTTT.

The CDR3 loop is CAWRLGRDTEAFF. DNA of the CDR3: TGTGCCTGGCGACTAGGGAGGGACACTGAAGCTTTCTTT. The chain uses TRBV30 and TRBJ1-1; D is undetermined. Trimming left V 5 bases short and J 3 bases short, with 13 bases between. This CDR3 is built from 13 residues. The germline gives CDR1 GTSNPN, CDR2 SVGIG (reference sequence).

The CDR3 region is CAISPGTSGGPTDTQYF. The CDR3 bases are TGTGCCATCAGTCCCGGGACTAGCGGGGGACCCACAGATACGCAGTATTTT. The chain recombines TRBV10-3 with TRBJ2-3, with TRBD2 identical over 14 bases. There are 17 residues in the CDR3. V shed 5 bases and J 2 bases; nucleotides not matched to a gene: 6. Germline loops: CDR1 ENHRY, CDR2 SYGVKD.

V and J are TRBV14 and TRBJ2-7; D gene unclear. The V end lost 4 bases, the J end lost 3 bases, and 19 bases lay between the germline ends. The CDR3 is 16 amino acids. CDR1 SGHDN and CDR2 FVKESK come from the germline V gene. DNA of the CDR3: TGTGCCAGCAGCCCCCCCTCCGGGTCCGGATTCTACGAGCAGTACTTC. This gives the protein CASSPPSGSGFYEQYF.

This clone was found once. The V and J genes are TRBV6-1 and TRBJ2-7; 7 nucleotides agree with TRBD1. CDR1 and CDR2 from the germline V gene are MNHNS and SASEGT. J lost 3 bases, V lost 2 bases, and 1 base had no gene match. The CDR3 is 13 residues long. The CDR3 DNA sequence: TGTGCCAGCAGTGAAACAGGGGTCTACGAGCAGTACTTC. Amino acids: CASSETGVYEQYF.

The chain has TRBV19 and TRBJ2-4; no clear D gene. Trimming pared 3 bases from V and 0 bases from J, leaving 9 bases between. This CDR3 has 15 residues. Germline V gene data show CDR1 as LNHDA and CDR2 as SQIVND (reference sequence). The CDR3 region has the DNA TGTGCCAGTAGTATGGAGAGACTAGCCAAAAACATTCAGTACTTC. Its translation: CASSMERLAKNIQYF.

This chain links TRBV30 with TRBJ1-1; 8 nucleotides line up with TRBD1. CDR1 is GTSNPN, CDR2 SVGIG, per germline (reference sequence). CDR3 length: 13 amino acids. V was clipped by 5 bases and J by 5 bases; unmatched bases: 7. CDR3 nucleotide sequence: TGTGCCTGGTTCAGGGGGCAAGGGACTGAAGCTTTCTTT. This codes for CAWFRGQGTEAFF.

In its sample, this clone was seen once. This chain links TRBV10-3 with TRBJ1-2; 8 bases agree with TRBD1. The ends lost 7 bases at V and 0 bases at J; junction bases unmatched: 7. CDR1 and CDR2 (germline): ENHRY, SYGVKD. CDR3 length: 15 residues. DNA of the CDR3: TGTGCCATCAACAGGGGGGGCATAACTAACTATGGCTACACCTTC. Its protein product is CAINRGGITNYGYTF.

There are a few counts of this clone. CDR3 DNA: TGTGCCAGCAGTTTATACACCGGGGCTTTCTTT. Translated: CASSLYTGAFF. The chain carries TRBV2 and TRBJ1-1, with D unresolved. This CDR3 region has 11 residues. V lost 5 bases and J 11 bases, leaving 12 bases between the germline ends. Germline V gene data show CDR1 as SNHLY and CDR2 as FYNNEI.

This chain's CDR3 is CASSPAGGRGTDTQYF. CDR3 sequence (DNA): TGTGCCAGCAGCCCGGCGGGGGGGAGGGGCACAGATACGCAGTATTTT. This chain joins TRBV9 and TRBJ2-3; 9 bases are a match to TRBD2. The trim removed 4 bases at V and 1 base at J, leaving 7 bases unmatched. The germline gives CDR1 SGDLS, CDR2 YYNGEE. The CDR3 extends over 16 amino acids.

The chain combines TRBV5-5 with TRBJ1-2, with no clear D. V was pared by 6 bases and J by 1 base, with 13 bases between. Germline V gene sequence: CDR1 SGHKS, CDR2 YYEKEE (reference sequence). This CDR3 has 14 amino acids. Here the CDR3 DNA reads TGTGCCAGCACCCCGGCTGGGCTTAACTATGGCTACACCTTC. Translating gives CASTPAGLNYGYTF.

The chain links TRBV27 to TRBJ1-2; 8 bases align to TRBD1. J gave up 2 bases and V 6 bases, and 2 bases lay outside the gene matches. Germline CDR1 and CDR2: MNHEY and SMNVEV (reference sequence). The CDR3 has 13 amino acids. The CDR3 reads CASRDRANYGYTF. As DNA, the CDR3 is TGTGCCAGCAGGGACAGGGCCAACTATGGCTACACCTTC.

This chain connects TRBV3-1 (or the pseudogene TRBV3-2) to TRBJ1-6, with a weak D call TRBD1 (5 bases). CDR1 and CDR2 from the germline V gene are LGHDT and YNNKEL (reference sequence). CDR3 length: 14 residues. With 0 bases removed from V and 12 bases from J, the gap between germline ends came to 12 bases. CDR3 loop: CASSQDPWGGPLHF. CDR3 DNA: TGTGCCAGCAGCCAAGATCCGTGGGGGGGACCCCTCCACTTT.

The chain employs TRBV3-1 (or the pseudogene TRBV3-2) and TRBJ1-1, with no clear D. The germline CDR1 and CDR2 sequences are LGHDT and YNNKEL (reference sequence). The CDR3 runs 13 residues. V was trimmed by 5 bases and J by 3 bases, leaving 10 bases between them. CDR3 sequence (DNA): TGTGCCAGCAGCTCCAGACTAGACACTGAAGCTTTCTTT. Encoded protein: CASSSRLDTEAFF.

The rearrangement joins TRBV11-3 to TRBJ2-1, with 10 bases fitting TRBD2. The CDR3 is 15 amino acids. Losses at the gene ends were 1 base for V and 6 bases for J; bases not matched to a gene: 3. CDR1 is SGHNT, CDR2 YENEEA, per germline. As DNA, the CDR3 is TGTGCCAGCAGCTTAGTAGCGGGGGGCCTCAATGAGCAGTTCTTC. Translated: CASSLVAGGLNEQFF. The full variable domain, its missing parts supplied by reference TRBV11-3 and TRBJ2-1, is EAGVVQSPRYKIIEKKQPVAFWCNPISGHNTLYWYLQNLGQGPELLIRYENEEAVDDSQLPKDRFSAERLKGVDSTLKIQPAELGDSAVYLCASSLVAGGLNEQFFGPGTRLTVL.

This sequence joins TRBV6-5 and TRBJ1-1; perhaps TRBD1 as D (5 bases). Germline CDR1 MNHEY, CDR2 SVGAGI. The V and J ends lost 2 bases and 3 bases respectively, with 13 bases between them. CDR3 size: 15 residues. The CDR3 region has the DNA TGTGCCAGCAGTTACGGCCAGGGTGGGGACACTGAAGCTTTCTTT. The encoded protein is CASSYGQGGDTEAFF.

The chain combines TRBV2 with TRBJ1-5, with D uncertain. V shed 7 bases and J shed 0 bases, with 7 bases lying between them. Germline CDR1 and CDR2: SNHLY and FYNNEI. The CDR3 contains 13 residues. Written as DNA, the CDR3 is TGTGCCAGCACGTCGGTTAGCAATCAGCCCCAGCATTTT. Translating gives CASTSVSNQPQHF.

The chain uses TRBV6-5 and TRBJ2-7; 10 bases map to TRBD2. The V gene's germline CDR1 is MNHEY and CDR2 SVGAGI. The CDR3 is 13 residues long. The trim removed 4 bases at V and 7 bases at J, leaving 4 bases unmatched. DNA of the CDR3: TGTGCCAGCAGTTTGGGGACTAGCGCTGAGCAGTACTTC. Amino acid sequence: CASSLGTSAEQYF.

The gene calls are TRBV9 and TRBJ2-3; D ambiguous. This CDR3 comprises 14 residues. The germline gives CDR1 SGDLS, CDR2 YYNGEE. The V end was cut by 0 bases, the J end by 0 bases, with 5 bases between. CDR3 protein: CASSVGPSTDTQYF. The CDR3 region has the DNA TGTGCCAGCAGCGTAGGGCCCAGCACAGATACGCAGTATTTT.

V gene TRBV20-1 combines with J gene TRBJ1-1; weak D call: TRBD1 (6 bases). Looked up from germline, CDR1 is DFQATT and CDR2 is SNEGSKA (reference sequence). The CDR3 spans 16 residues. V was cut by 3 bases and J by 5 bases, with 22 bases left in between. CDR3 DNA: TGCAGTGCTAGTGAAATGGGGGGGCGCCCCGGAACTGAAGCTTTCTTT. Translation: CSASEMGGRPGTEAFF.

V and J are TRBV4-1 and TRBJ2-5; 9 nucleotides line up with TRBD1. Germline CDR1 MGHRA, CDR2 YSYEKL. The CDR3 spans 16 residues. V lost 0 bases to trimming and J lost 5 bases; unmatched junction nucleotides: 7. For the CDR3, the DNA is TGCGCCAGCAGCCAAGATAACAGGGGGCTCAGGGAGACCCAGTACTTC. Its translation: CASSQDNRGLRETQYF.